This T cell receptor beta chain was sequenced for a study of blood T cell repertoires in COVID-19. Looked up from germline, CDR1 is MGHRA and CDR2 is YSYEKL. Unmatched junction bases numbered 16, after V lost 0 bases and J lost 9 bases. There are 17 residues in the CDR3. Using immunoSEQ multiplex PCR, the repertoire was profiled, and TCRdb retains in-frame clones only, with some absent. This sample has some 80,000 clones, with approximately 86% found just once. This clonotype was sampled from a human donor in a cohort sampled during active COVID-19. V is TRBV4-1 and J is TRBJ2-5; 7 bases line up with TRBD2. The specimen was peripheral blood. The CDR3 region is CASSQDSQRDPPRAQYF. The CDR3 DNA sequence: TGCGCCAGCAGCCAAGATAGCCAGCGGGATCCTCCTAGGGCCCAGTACTTC.